Below are 20 T cell receptor beta chains sequenced from a single sample in a study of blood T cell repertoires in COVID-19. Sequenced by immunoSEQ multiplex PCR; TCRdb stores in-frame clones only, minus some. The repertoire holds over 150,000 clones, with 65% to 90% as singletons. Sequenced: peripheral blood. The receptor source for this set is a human donor in a cohort sampled during active COVID-19.

The chain has TRBV7-9 and TRBJ2-7; 7 nucleotides agree with TRBD1. This CDR3 has 14 residues. Trimming took 5 bases from V and 4 from J; bases not matched to a gene: 8. Germline V gene lookup returns CDR1 SEHNR and CDR2 FQNEAQ (reference sequence). CDR3 DNA: TGTGCCAGCAGCGTACCAGGACAGGATTACGAGCAGTACTTC. Its translation: CASSVPGQDYEQYF.

V and J are TRBV10-2 and TRBJ1-4; D not certain. The CDR3 runs 13 residues. The ends were cut back, 7 bases at V and 4 bases at J, with 10 bases in the middle. Germline CDR1 WSHSY, CDR2 SAAADI. In DNA form, the CDR3 reads TGCGCCAGCATGGGGAGCCGTAATGAAAAACTGTTTTTT. This translates into CASMGSRNEKLFF.

The chain combines TRBV5-1 with TRBJ2-1, with 8 bases identical to TRBD1. After removal of 4 bases from V and 5 bases from J, the junction contained 5 bases not matched to a gene. The CDR3 loop spans 14 amino acids. In germline, CDR1 is SGHRS, CDR2 YFSETQ. This CDR3 is CASSGQGPNNEQFF. DNA for the CDR3: TGCGCCAGCAGCGGACAGGGACCTAACAATGAGCAGTTCTTC. Complete variable domain (other parts from reference TRBV5-1 and TRBJ2-1): KAGVTQTPRYLIKTRGQQVTLSCSPISGHRSVSWYQQTPGQGLQFLFEYFSETQRNKGNFPGRFSGRQFSNSRSEMNVSTLELGDSALYLCASSGQGPNNEQFFGPGTRLTVL.

The J gene is TRBJ2-7, the V gene TRBV6-5; 9 bases line up with TRBD1. The CDR3 spans 16 residues. V lost 7 bases and J lost 2; bases outside the gene matches: 12. Germline lookup yields CDR1 MNHEY and CDR2 SVGAGI. CDR3 bases: TGTGCCAGCATTTATTTACGGACAGGGGACACCTACGAGCAGTACTTC. This translates into CASIYLRTGDTYEQYF.

The gene calls are TRBV11-2 and TRBJ2-7, with D tentatively TRBD1 (6 bases). Germline lookup yields CDR1 SGHAT and CDR2 FQNNGV. The CDR3 covers 13 residues. The V gene lost 5 bases and the J gene lost 3 bases, with 11 bases spanning the gap. CDR3 DNA: TGTGCCAGCAGCACCACAGGGCACTACGAGCAGTACTTC. Translation gives CASSTTGHYEQYF.

The CDR3 spells CASSRRGTGGGGANVLTF. The CDR3 DNA follows: TGTGCCAGCAGCCGTCGCGGGACAGGGGGCGGTGGGGCCAACGTCCTGACTTTC. V usage is TRBV7-6 and J usage is TRBJ2-6; the match to TRBD1 covers 12 bases. The V gene end was trimmed by 5 bases and the J gene end by 3 bases; junction bases not matched to a gene: 8. The CDR3 totals 18 residues. Germline values: CDR1 SGHVS, CDR2 FNYEAQ.

The DNA of the CDR3 is TGTGCCAGCACCCTGGGACTAGGGATAGAGACCCAGTACTTC. This translates into CASTLGLGIETQYF. V is TRBV2 and J is TRBJ2-5, with 8 bases matching TRBD2. The CDR3 runs to 14 residues. Trimming at V came to 7 bases and at J to 4 bases, leaving 8 bases not matched to a gene. CDR1 is SNHLY, CDR2 FYNNEI, per germline.

The rearrangement joins TRBV28 to TRBJ2-4; the match to TRBD2 covers 9 bases. Trimming at V came to 5 bases and at J to 1 base, leaving 12 bases not matched to a gene. Germline V CDR1 and CDR2: MDHEN, SYDVKM. There are 18 residues in the CDR3. CDR3 sequence (DNA): TGTGCCAGCAGTGGGGCGTTGCGGGAGGGCTCTGCCAAAAACATTCAGTACTTC. Translation gives CASSGALREGSAKNIQYF.

The gene calls are TRBV27 and TRBJ1-2, with 7 bases matching TRBD1. Per the germline V gene, CDR1 is MNHEY and CDR2 is SMNVEV (reference sequence). The CDR3 length is 13 residues. Trimming cost V 6 bases and J 7 bases; bases outside gene matches: 8. Here the CDR3 reads CASRGQNIGGYTF. The CDR3 nucleotides read TGTGCCAGCAGGGGACAGAATATTGGTGGCTACACCTTC.

The genes are TRBV5-6 and TRBJ2-1, with D hard to call. V was pared by 0 bases and J by 1 base, with 8 bases between. CDR1 is SGHDT and CDR2 is YYEEEE in the germline V gene. The CDR3 consists of 15 residues. The DNA of the CDR3 is TGTGCCAGCAGCTTGGGAGTCGGTTCCTACAATGAGCAGTTCTTC. Its protein product is CASSLGVGSYNEQFF. The whole variable domain, remainder taken from reference TRBV5-6 and TRBJ2-1, is DAGVTQSPTHLIKTRGQQVTLRCSPKSGHDTVSWYQQALGQGPQFIFQYYEEEERQRGNFPDRFSGHQFPNYSSELNVNALLLGDSALYLCASSLGVGSYNEQFFGPGTRLTVL.

The gene calls are TRBV2 and TRBJ1-2; D is unclear. The V end lost 2 bases, the J end lost 1 base, and 5 bases lay between the germline ends. CDR3 length equals 13 residues. Per the germline V gene, CDR1 is SNHLY and CDR2 is FYNNEI. CDR3 bases: TGTGCCAGCAGTGAATCGAGTAACTATGGCTACACCTTC. Its protein product is CASSESSNYGYTF. Complete variable domain (other parts from reference TRBV2 and TRBJ1-2): EPEVTQTPSHQVTQMGQEVILRCVPISNHLYFYWYRQILGQKVEFLVSFYNNEISEKSEIFDDQFSVERPDGSNFTLKIRSTKLEDSAMYFCASSESSNYGYTFGSGTRLTVV.

V and J are TRBV28 and TRBJ2-2; D is possibly TRBD1 (6 bases). Looked up from germline, CDR1 is MDHEN and CDR2 is SYDVKM. The CDR3 spans 14 residues. V was clipped by 8 bases and J by 4 bases, with 14 bases between them. In nucleotides, the CDR3 is TGTGCCAGCGGTAGTCAGGGGCGCACCGGGGAGCTGTTTTTT. Translating gives CASGSQGRTGELFF.

The chain is built from TRBV7-8 and TRBJ2-3; TRBD2 aligns across 7 bases. The junction had 8 bases not matched to a gene; V was cut back by 3 bases and J by 2 bases. The CDR3 spans 16 residues. CDR1 and CDR2 from the germline V gene are SGHVS and FQNEAQ. The CDR3 sequence is CASSFGLEGLTDTQYF. The CDR3 DNA reads TGTGCCAGCAGCTTCGGACTAGAGGGACTCACAGATACGCAGTATTTT.

The chain carries TRBV10-3 and TRBJ2-7; the match to TRBD2 covers 8 bases. The CDR3 contains 14 residues. V trimming: 3 bases; J trimming: 9 bases; junction bases outside the gene matches: 10. CDR1 is ENHRY and CDR2 is SYGVKD in the germline V gene. As DNA, the CDR3 is TGTGCCATCAGTGAACGGGAGGGTCCGCTAGGGCAGTACTTC. It is translated as CAISEREGPLGQYF.

The CDR3 here is CASSGTSGRSSYEQYF. CDR3 DNA: TGTGCCAGCAGCGGGACTAGCGGGAGGAGCTCCTACGAGCAGTACTTC. This rearrangement joins TRBV5-6 to TRBJ2-7, with 15 nucleotides matching TRBD2. V trimming: 4 bases; J trimming: 0 bases; junction bases outside the gene matches: 2. The CDR3 covers 16 residues. The germline gives CDR1 SGHDT, CDR2 YYEEEE.

The chain has TRBV3-1 (or the pseudogene TRBV3-2) and TRBJ2-7; 10 bases agree with TRBD2. Germline V lookup: CDR1 LGHDT, CDR2 YNNKEL (reference sequence). J gave up 2 bases and V 1 base, and 2 bases lay outside the gene matches. There are 15 residues in the CDR3. The CDR3 bases are TGTGCCAGCAGCCAAGTTAGCGGGAGGACCTACGAGCAGTACTTC. Its translation is CASSQVSGRTYEQYF.

This clone was counted once. The chain uses TRBV5-4 and TRBJ2-2, with TRBD2 matching over 7 bases. This CDR3 is built from 16 residues. Germline CDR1 SGHNT, CDR2 YYREEE (reference sequence). Trimming at V came to 3 bases and at J to 4 bases, leaving 9 bases not matched to a gene. CDR3 sequence: CASSWEGSSTTGELFF. CDR3 DNA: TGTGCCAGCAGCTGGGAGGGGAGCAGCACCACCGGGGAGCTGTTTTTT. The full variable domain, its missing parts supplied by reference TRBV5-4 and TRBJ2-2, is ETGVTQSPTHLIKTRGQQVTLRCSSQSGHNTVSWYQQALGQGPQFIFQYYREEENGRGNFPPRFSGLQFPNYSSELNVNALELDDSALYLCASSWEGSSTTGELFFGEGSRLTVL.

V is TRBV5-1 and J is TRBJ2-1; 9 nucleotides align to TRBD1. Germline lookup yields CDR1 SGHRS and CDR2 YFSETQ. Trimming cost V 4 bases and J 3 bases; bases outside gene matches: 5. This CDR3 has 15 amino acids. The CDR3: CASSPWTGDYNEQFF. The CDR3 nucleotides are TGCGCCAGCAGCCCGTGGACAGGGGACTACAATGAGCAGTTCTTC.

The genes are TRBV19 and TRBJ2-2, with D maybe TRBD1 (6 bases). From germline, CDR1 is LNHDA and CDR2 SQIVND (reference sequence). V lost 5 bases and J lost 6, with 13 bases in between. CDR3 length: 14 residues. DNA for the CDR3: TGTGCCAGTAGTCCGGGGCCAGGGGCCGGGGAGCTGTTTTTT. Amino acid sequence: CASSPGPGAGELFF.

V gene TRBV11-2 combines with J gene TRBJ2-5; D is unclear. This CDR3 is built from 12 residues. CDR1 is SGHAT, CDR2 FQNNGV, per germline. The V end was cut by 4 bases, the J end by 7 bases, with 10 bases between. CDR3 DNA: TGTGCCAGCAGCTCGAGTCGTTCGACCCAGTACTTC. Its translation is CASSSSRSTQYF.